What follows are 12 T cell receptor beta chains derived from one specimen sequenced in a study of T cell changes during pregnancy in multiple sclerosis. Sequenced by immunoSEQ multiplex PCR; TCRdb stores in-frame clones only, minus some. The table includes about 100,000 clones, approximately 92% detected once. The sequences come from peripheral blood, collected in the first trimester of pregnancy. These receptors were collected from a female donor with multiple sclerosis, enrolled in a pregnancy study.

The rearrangement uses TRBV30 and TRBJ1-2, with 8 bases identical to TRBD1. This CDR3 region has 12 residues. CDR1 is GTSNPN, CDR2 SVGIG, per germline (reference sequence). V trimming: 4 bases; J trimming: 8 bases; junction bases outside the gene matches: 6. The CDR3 bases are TGTGCCTGGACAGGGGGCGCGGGGGGCTACACCTTC. Its translation is CAWTGGAGGYTF. Supplemented by reference TRBV30 and TRBJ1-2, the full variable domain reads SQTIHQWPATLVQPVGSPLSLECTVEGTSNPNLYWYRQAAGRGLQLLFYSVGIGQISSEVPQNLSASRPQDRQFILSSKKLLLSDSGFYLCAWTGGAGGYTFGSGTRLTVV.

The genes are TRBV6-6 and TRBJ2-1; 8 bases are shared with TRBD2. After removal of 6 bases from V and 2 bases from J, the junction contained 6 bases not matched to a gene. This CDR3 is built from 15 residues. CDR1 is MNHNY, CDR2 SVGAGI, per germline (reference sequence). CDR3 DNA: TGTGCCAGCAGCGGAACTAGCGGAGCCTACAATGAGCAGTTCTTC. It specifies CASSGTSGAYNEQFF.

The table lists this clone with a few counts. V usage is TRBV7-2 and J usage is TRBJ2-1, with D maybe TRBD1 (6 bases). The germline gives CDR1 SGHTA, CDR2 FQGNSA. This CDR3 is built from 16 residues. Trimming stripped 5 bases from V and 3 bases from J, with 17 bases between. The CDR3, as DNA: TGTGCCAGCAGCGTCCAGGGGATAGGCTACTACAATGAGCAGTTCTTC. As protein: CASSVQGIGYYNEQFF.

The chain joins TRBV28 to TRBJ1-1; D might be TRBD1 (5 bases). CDR1 and CDR2 (germline): MDHEN, SYDVKM. This CDR3 comprises 13 residues. The V and J ends lost 5 bases and 3 bases respectively, with 10 bases between them. In DNA, the CDR3 is TGTGCCAGCAGTCAGGGATCCTACACTGAAGCTTTCTTT. This translates into CASSQGSYTEAFF.

The chain employs TRBV5-1 and TRBJ2-7; the D gene is possibly TRBD1 (5 bases). V lost 0 bases and J lost 3, with 7 bases in between. The CDR3 covers 13 residues. Germline CDR1 SGHRS, CDR2 YFSETQ. CDR3 nucleotides: TGCGCCAGCAGCTTGGAGGGGCTCTACGAGCAGTACTTC. It yields the protein CASSLEGLYEQYF.

The chain combines TRBV29-1 with TRBJ2-1; D unclear. The CDR3 is 11 residues long. V lost 5 bases and J lost 8, with 10 bases in between. CDR1 is SQVTM and CDR2 is ANQGSEA in the germline V gene. CDR3 protein: CSVSFRDEQFF. CDR3 bases: TGCAGCGTTTCGTTCCGGGATGAGCAGTTCTTC.

This chain's CDR3 is CASSYSGSSYEQYF. CDR3 bases: TGTGCCAGCAGTTACTCGGGCAGCTCCTACGAGCAGTACTTC. This chain links TRBV6-6 with TRBJ2-7; D not certain. CDR3 length: 14 amino acids. Germline-derived CDR1 and CDR2 are MNHNY and SVGAGI (reference sequence). Deletions cut 0 bases from V and 0 bases from J, with 6 bases between.

The chain combines TRBV5-1 with TRBJ1-6; 7 bases fit TRBD1. Germline values: CDR1 SGHRS, CDR2 YFSETQ. The junction had 9 bases not matched to a gene; V was cut back by 2 bases and J by 10 bases. The CDR3 is 15 amino acids. Here the CDR3 reads CASSLDRAFSSPLHF. As DNA, the CDR3 is TGCGCCAGCAGCTTAGACAGGGCCTTCTCGTCACCCCTCCACTTT. Using reference TRBV5-1 and TRBJ1-6 for the parts outside the CDR3, the full variable domain is KAGVTQTPRYLIKTRGQQVTLSCSPISGHRSVSWYQQTPGQGLQFLFEYFSETQRNKGNFPGRFSGRQFSNSRSEMNVSTLELGDSALYLCASSLDRAFSSPLHFGNGTRLTVT.

J is TRBJ2-3 and V is TRBV4-3; TRBD1 agrees at 10 bases. Germline V gene lookup returns CDR1 LGHNA and CDR2 YSLEER. The length of the CDR3 is 19 residues. The trim removed 0 bases at V and 2 bases at J, leaving 11 bases unmatched. The CDR3 protein is CASSQDTGQGLKFTDTQYF. Written as DNA, the CDR3 is TGCGCCAGCAGCCAAGATACGGGACAGGGGTTAAAATTCACAGATACGCAGTATTTT.

V and J are TRBV7-9 and TRBJ1-2; TRBD1 matches 7 bases. This CDR3 comprises 14 residues. Germline-derived CDR1 and CDR2 are SEHNR and FQNEAQ (reference sequence). Trimming cost V 3 bases and J 6 bases; bases outside gene matches: 7. CDR3 sequence reads: CASSFSTGKNGYTF. For the CDR3, the DNA is TGTGCCAGCAGCTTCTCGACAGGGAAAAATGGCTACACCTTC.

This sequence joins TRBV5-1 and TRBJ2-1, with D perhaps matching TRBD1 (6 bases). Germline assignment: CDR1 SGHRS and CDR2 YFSETQ. The CDR3 has 13 residues. Trimming removed 0 bases from V and 7 bases from J, with 8 bases in between. The CDR3: CASSLVQGNEQFF. The DNA for the CDR3 is TGCGCCAGCAGCTTGGTACAGGGAAATGAGCAGTTCTTC.

This chain uses TRBV2 with TRBJ2-5; 8 bases match TRBD2. CDR1 SNHLY and CDR2 FYNNEI come from the germline V gene. Losses at the gene ends were 3 bases for V and 1 base for J; bases not matched to a gene: 4. CDR3 length: 15 residues. The CDR3 region has the DNA TGTGCCAGCAGTGACGGGGGGGCAGCCCAAGAGACCCAGTACTTC. It yields the protein CASSDGGAAQETQYF.